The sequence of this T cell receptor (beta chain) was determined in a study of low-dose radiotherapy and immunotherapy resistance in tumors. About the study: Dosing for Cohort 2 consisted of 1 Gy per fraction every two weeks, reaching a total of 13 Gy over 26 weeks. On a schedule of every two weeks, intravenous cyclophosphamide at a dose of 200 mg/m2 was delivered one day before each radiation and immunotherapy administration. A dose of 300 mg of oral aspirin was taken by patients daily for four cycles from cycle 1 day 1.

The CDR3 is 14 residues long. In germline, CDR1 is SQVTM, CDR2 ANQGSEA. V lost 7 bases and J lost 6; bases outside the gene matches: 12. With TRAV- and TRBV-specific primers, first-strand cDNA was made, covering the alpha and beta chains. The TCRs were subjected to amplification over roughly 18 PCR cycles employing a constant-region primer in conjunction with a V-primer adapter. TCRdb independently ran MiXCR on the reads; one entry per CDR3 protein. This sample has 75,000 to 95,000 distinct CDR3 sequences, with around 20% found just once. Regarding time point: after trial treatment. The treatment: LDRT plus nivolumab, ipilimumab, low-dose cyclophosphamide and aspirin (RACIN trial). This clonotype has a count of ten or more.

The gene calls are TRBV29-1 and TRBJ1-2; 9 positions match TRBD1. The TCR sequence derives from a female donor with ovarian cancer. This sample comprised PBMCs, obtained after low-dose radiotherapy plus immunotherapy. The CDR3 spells CSAKEGQGGHGYTF. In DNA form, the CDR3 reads TGCAGCGCAAAAGAGGGACAGGGAGGGCATGGCTACACCTTC.